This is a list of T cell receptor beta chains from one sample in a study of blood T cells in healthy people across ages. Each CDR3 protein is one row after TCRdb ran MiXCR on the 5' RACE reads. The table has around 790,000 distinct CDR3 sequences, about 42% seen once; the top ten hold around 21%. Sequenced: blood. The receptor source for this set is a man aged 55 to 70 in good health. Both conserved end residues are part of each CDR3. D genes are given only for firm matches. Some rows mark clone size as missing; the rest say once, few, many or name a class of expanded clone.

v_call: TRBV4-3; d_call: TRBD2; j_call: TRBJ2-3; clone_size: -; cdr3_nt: TGCGCCAGCAGCCAAGTAGCGGGGGGTGTCGTTGCGCAGTATTTT; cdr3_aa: CASSQVAGGVVAQYF
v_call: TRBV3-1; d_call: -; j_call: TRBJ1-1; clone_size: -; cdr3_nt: TGTGCGAGCTCCCGAGCAGGGTCAGGCTCGCAAGGAGCTTTCTTT; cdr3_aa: CASSRAGSGSQGAFF
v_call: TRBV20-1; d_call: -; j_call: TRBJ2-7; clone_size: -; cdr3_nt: TGCAGTGCTAGAGATATCAAGGAGCAGTACTTC; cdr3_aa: CSARDIKEQYF
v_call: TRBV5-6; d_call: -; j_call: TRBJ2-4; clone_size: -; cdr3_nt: TGTGCCAGCAGCTTGCCAGGGACCAAAAACATTCAGTACTTC; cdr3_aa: CASSLPGTKNIQYF
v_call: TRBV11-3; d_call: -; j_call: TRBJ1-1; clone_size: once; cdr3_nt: TGTGCCAGCAGCTTAAACCTAGGGGCACGGGCTTTCTTT; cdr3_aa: CASSLNLGARAFF
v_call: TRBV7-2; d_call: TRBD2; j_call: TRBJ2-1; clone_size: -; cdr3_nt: TGTGCCAGCAGCTTTACGTTTAGCGGGGGTTCCTACAATGAGCAGTTCTTC; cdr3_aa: CASSFTFSGGSYNEQFF
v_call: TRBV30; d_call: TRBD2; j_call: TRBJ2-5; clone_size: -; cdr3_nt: TGTGCCTGGAGTGTCCCCTCGGGGGGTGTGGAGACCCAGTACTTC; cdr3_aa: CAWSVPSGGVETQYF
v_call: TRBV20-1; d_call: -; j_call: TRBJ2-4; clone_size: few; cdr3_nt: TGCAGTGCTAGAGAAGGGCAGGGTCCCAAAAACATTCAGTACTTC; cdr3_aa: CSAREGQGPKNIQYF
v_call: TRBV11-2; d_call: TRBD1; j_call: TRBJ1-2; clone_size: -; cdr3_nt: TGTGCCAGCAGCTTTACAGGGGCGGAGGGATACACCTTC; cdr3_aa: CASSFTGAEGYTF
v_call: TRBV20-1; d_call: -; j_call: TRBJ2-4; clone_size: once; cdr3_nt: TGCAGTACTAGAAACCCGGGATCTTTTCCGGAGGAGCAGTACTTC; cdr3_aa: CSTRNPGSFPEEQYF
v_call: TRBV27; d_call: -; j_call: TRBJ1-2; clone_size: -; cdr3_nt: TGTGCCAGCAGGCGGACAGAATATTTTGGCTACACCTTC; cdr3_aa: CASRRTEYFGYTF
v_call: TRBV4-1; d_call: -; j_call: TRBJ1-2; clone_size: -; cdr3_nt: TGCGCCAGCAGCCAAGATGAGTCGGCAGGGAGACTTATCAATGGCTACACCTTC; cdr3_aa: CASSQDESAGRLINGYTF
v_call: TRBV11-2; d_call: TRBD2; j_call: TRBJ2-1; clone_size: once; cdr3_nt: TGTGCCAGCAGCTTATCCGGACTAAGCGGGGGTTACAATGAGCAGTTCTTC; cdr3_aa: CASSLSGLSGGYNEQFF
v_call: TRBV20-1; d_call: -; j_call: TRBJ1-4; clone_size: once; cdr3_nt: TGCAGTGCTCGGGAAACCCAGGGAAATAATGAAAAACTGTTTTTT; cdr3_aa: CSARETQGNNEKLFF
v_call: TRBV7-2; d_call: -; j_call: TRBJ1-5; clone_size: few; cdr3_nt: TGTGCCAGCAGCTCGGTCGTAAATCAGCCCCAGCATTTT; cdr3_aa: CASSSVVNQPQHF
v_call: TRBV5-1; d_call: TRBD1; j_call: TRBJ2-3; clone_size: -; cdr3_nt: TGCGCCAGCAGCTCAGAAGGGACAGGGATTTTGGATACGCAGTATTTT; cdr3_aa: CASSSEGTGILDTQYF
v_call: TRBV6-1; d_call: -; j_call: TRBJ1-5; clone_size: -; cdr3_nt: TGTGCCAGCAGTGTCGAGGGTCCTGGCAATCAGCCCCAGCATTTT; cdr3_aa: CASSVEGPGNQPQHF
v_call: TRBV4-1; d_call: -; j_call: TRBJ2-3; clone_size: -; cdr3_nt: TGCGCCAGCAGCCAAGATCTAGGTTCAGGTCGTACGCAGTATTTT; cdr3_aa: CASSQDLGSGRTQYF
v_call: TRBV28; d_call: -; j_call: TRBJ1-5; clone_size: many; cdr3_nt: TGTGCCAGCAGTCCACCCGGGAGCCACCAGCATTTT; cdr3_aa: CASSPPGSHQHF
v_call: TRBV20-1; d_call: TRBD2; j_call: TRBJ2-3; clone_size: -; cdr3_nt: TGCAGTGCCGCGGGAACCTTAGCGGGGGACCATACAGATACGCAGTATTTT; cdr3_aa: CSAAGTLAGDHTDTQYF
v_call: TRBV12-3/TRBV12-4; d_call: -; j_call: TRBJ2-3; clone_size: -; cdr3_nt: TGTGCCAGCAGTTCGCGGACTATCCGCACAGATACGCAGTATTTT; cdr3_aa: CASSSRTIRTDTQYF
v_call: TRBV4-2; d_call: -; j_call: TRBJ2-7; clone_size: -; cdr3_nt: TGTGCCAGCAGCCAATTACTAGGATCCTCCTACGAGCAGTACTTC; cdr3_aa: CASSQLLGSSYEQYF
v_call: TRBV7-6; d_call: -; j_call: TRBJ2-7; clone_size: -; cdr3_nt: TGTGCCAGCAGCTTAGCAGGGTCGGGCTCCTACGAGCAGTACTTC; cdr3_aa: CASSLAGSGSYEQYF
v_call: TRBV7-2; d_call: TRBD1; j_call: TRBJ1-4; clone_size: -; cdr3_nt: TGTGCCAGCAGGGGGGGGACAGGGGGCTGGACTAATGAAAAACTGTTTTTT; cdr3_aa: CASRGGTGGWTNEKLFF
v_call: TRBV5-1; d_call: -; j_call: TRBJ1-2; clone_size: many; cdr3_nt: TGCGCCAGCAGCTTCGGGGGAGAAGGGGGAGGTGGCTACACCTTC; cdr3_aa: CASSFGGEGGGGYTF
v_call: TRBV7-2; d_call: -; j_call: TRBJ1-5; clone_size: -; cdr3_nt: TGTGCCAGCAGTCCACCAGGGGCCGAATACCAGCCCCGGCATTTT; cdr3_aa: CASSPPGAEYQPRHF